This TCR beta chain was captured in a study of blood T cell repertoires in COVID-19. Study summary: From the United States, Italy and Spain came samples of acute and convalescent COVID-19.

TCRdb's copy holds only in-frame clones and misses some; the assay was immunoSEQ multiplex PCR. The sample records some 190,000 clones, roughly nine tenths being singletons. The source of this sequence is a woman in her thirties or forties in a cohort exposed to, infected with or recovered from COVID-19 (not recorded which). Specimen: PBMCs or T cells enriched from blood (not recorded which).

CDR3 in amino acids: CASSLGSYSVEQFF. The CDR3 DNA follows: TGTGCCAGCAGCTTAGGGTCCTATAGCGTTGAGCAGTTCTTC. The chain is built from TRBV7-2 and TRBJ2-1; maybe TRBD2 (5 bases). CDR3 length equals 14 residues. V lost 1 base to trimming and J lost 9 bases, with 13 bases between them. Per germline, CDR1 SGHTA and CDR2 FQGNSA.